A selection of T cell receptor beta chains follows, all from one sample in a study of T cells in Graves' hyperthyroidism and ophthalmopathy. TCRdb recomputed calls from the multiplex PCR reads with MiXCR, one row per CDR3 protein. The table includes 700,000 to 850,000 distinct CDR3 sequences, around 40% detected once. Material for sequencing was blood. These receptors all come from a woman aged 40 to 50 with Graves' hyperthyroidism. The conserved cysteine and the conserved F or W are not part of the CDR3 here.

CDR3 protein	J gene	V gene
ASSQDPLGETQY	TRBJ2-5	TRBV4-1
SAREAGVENSPLH	TRBJ1-6	TRBV20-1
ASSPVGGGGNSPLH	TRBJ1-6	TRBV12-3/TRBV12-4
ASSSPSGENYGYT	TRBJ1-2	TRBV2
ASSISATGNYGYT	TRBJ1-2	TRBV19
ASSLLGGSQRELF	TRBJ2-2	TRBV7-2
ASSPTTGGTEAF	TRBJ1-1	TRBV6-2/TRBV6-3
SATRGGETQY	TRBJ2-5	TRBV20-1
ASSLAGGLDTGELF	TRBJ2-2	TRBV7-3
STSGGMNTEAF	TRBJ1-1	TRBV29-1
ASSLPGTGRYEQY	TRBJ2-7	TRBV7-2
SVGGGAEQY	TRBJ2-7	TRBV29-1
SVAQGTGSYGYT	TRBJ1-2	TRBV29-1
AGGQPNTEAF	TRBJ1-1	TRBV7-8
ASSQVSGQGREKLF	TRBJ1-4	TRBV14
SARGVYTGELF	TRBJ2-2	TRBV29-1
ASSQSRGAFYEQY	TRBJ2-7	TRBV12-3/TRBV12-4
SLVGGPYYEQY	TRBJ2-7	TRBV29-1
ASSISFRWDQPQH	TRBJ1-5	TRBV19
AWNLGQGQNQPQH	TRBJ1-5	TRBV30
SVKGEKLF	TRBJ1-4	TRBV29-1
SAASSYEQY	TRBJ2-7	TRBV29-1
ASSFTTVGEAQY	TRBJ2-5	TRBV7-9
ASSEGLDGYT	TRBJ1-2	TRBV7-9
SATGGGIDGYT	TRBJ1-2	TRBV20-1
SVLPGGRTEAF	TRBJ1-1	TRBV29-1
ASMKAGTSGNEQY	TRBJ2-7	TRBV10-3
ASSYEGRPETQY	TRBJ2-5	TRBV7-2
AISPEQGAGYGYT	TRBJ1-2	TRBV10-3
AAGAGSGYEQY	TRBJ2-7	TRBV11-2
ATSRDRTGSGNTIY	TRBJ1-3	TRBV15
ASSLNPISPLH	TRBJ1-6	TRBV5-1
ASRGTGGASNQPQH	TRBJ1-5	TRBV12-3/TRBV12-4
ASSYRGTGALRAF	TRBJ1-1	TRBV6-5
SALRRTHEPDQPQH	TRBJ1-5	TRBV20-1
ASSFGGSNEQY	TRBJ2-7	TRBV5-1
ASSLAVSGNTEAF	TRBJ1-1	TRBV7-6
ASSTNYGETWY	TRBJ2-5	TRBV7-2
ASSPTPGHNSNQPQH	TRBJ1-5	TRBV5-1
AISPRVGYT	TRBJ1-2	TRBV10-3
ASRPGQVNTGELF	TRBJ2-2	TRBV12-3/TRBV12-4
ASRLDSLNQPQH	TRBJ1-5	TRBV10-3
SVPTGLLGYT	TRBJ1-2	TRBV29-1
ATSDPNDGSYGYT	TRBJ1-2	TRBV24-1
ASSHRDTGLTTQY	TRBJ2-5	TRBV7-9
ASSLTGRKETQY	TRBJ2-5	TRBV7-9
ASSDRGLTVGYT	TRBJ1-2	TRBV7-2
ASSTQQGLTLTKANVLT	TRBJ2-6	TRBV9
ASSYSLRGRSPLH	TRBJ1-6	TRBV6-6
ASTLGPIDSNQPQH	TRBJ1-5	TRBV12-3/TRBV12-4